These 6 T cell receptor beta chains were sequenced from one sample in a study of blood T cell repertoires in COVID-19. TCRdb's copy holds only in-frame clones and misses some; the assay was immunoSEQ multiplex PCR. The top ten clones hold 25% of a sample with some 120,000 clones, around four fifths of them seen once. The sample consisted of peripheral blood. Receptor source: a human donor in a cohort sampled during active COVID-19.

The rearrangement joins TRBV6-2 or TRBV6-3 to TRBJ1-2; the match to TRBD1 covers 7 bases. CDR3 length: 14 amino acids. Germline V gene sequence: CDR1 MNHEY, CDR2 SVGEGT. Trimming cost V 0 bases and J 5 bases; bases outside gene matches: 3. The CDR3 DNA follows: TGTGCCAGCAGTTACTCGGGACAGACGTATGGCTACACCTTC. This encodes CASSYSGQTYGYTF.

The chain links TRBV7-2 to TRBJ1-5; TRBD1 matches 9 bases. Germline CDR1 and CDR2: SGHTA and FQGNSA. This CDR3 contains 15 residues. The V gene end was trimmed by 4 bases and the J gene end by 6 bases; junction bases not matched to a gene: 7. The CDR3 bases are TGTGCCAGCAGCTACCCCGGACAGGGGCGTCAGCCCCAGCATTTT. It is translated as CASSYPGQGRQPQHF.

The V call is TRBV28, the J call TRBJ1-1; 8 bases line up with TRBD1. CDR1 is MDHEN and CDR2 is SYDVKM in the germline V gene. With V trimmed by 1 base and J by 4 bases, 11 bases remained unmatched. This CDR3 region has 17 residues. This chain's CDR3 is CASSLSSRTGYFTEAFF. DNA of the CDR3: TGTGCCAGCAGTTTATCTTCCCGGACAGGGTACTTCACTGAAGCTTTCTTT.

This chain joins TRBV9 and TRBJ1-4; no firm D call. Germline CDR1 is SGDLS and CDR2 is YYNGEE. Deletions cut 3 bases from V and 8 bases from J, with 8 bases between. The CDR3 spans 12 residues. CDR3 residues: CASSAAGEKLFF. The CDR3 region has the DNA TGTGCCAGCAGCGCGGCGGGGGAAAAACTGTTTTTT.

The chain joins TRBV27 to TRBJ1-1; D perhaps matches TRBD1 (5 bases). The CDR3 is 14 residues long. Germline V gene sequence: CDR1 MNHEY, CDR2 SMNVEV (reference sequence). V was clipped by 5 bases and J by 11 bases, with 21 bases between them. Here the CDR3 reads CASSPTVISGVAFF. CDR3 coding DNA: TGTGCCAGCAGTCCCACCGTGATCTCGGGGGTTGCTTTCTTT.

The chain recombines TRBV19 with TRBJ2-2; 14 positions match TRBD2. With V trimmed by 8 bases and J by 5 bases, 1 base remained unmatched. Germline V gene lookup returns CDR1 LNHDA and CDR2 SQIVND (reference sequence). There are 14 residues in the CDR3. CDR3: CASRTSGGTGELFF. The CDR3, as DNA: TGTGCCAGTCGGACTAGCGGGGGGACCGGGGAGCTGTTTTTT.